Here is one T cell receptor (beta chain) with its context. Its target is not known. Separation from the roughly 670-subject first cohort characterized the roughly 110-subject validation cohort, to which the donors belonged. The data were obtained in a study of cytomegalovirus exposure and HLA in healthy donors. Study background: The platform used for the roughly 130 validation repertoires matched that of the 600 to 800 first-cohort repertoires, a later analysis reported. General study findings and limits: A list of 150 to 200 TCR beta chains associated with cytomegalovirus was given. Confirmation in vitro established that a few CMV-associated chains were specific for CMV antigens.

V shed 3 bases, J shed 9 bases, and the junction held 18 bases outside the gene matches. Germline CDR1 reads GTSNPN; CDR2 reads SVGIG (reference sequence). CDR3 length: 17 amino acids. Clones were read by immunoSEQ multiplex PCR, and TCRdb kept only the in-frame ones, dropping some. In the table there are some 170,000 clones, about 86% of which are singletons. The chain has TRBV30 and TRBJ2-1, with 9 bases fitting TRBD1. The sequenced sample was PBMCs. This TCR was recovered from a young woman in good health and CMV-seronegative. DNA of the CDR3: TGTGCCTGGAGCCGCGGGTCGACGGACAGGGGTGTTGGTGAGCAGTTCTTC. Its translation is CAWSRGSTDRGVGEQFF.